These T cell receptor beta chains were read from a single sample in a study of CD8 T cells in ankylosing spondylitis. One entry per CDR3 protein, called by TCRdb with MiXCR from the 5' RACE reads. The sample lists roughly 60,000 distinct CDR3 sequences, about 6.2% occurring once. Material for sequencing was synovial fluid, either unsorted or a sorted T cell fraction (not recorded which). The receptors were sampled from a male donor with ankylosing spondylitis. The CDR3 runs from the conserved cysteine through the conserved F or W. The D gene is left open where the match is weak. The size field reads once, few, many, or a class for an expanded clone.

TRBD2	TRBV20-1	TRBJ2-3	16	few	CSARGGTSAYTDTQYF	TGCAGTGCTAGAGGGGGGACTAGCGCGTACACAGATACGCAGTATTTT
TRBD2	TRBV20-1	TRBJ2-1	14	medium-sized	CSARDNLAGVEQFF	TGCAGTGCTAGAGATAACCTAGCGGGAGTGGAGCAGTTCTTC
NA	TRBV29-1	TRBJ2-3	13	many	CSVAALATDTQYF	TGCAGCGTTGCTGCACTCGCCACAGATACGCAGTATTTT
NA	TRBV27	TRBJ1-4	13	few	CASSFSGYEKLFF	TGTGCCAGCAGTTTCTCCGGGTACGAAAAACTGTTTTTT
NA	TRBV27	TRBJ1-1	16	few	CASSLTRRWGTTEAFF	TGTGCCAGCAGTCTAACGAGACGTTGGGGTACTACTGAAGCTTTCTTT
NA	TRBV7-9	TRBJ2-3	14	few	CASSLTLDTDTQYF	TGTGCCAGCAGCTTAACGCTCGACACAGATACGCAGTATTTT
NA	TRBV4-3	TRBJ2-5	14	few	CASSQDIQTETQYF	TGCGCCAGCAGCCAAGATATACAGACGGAGACCCAGTACTTC
TRBD1	TRBV5-5	TRBJ2-7	14	many	CASSLGGQGDEQYF	TGTGCCAGCAGCTTGGGGGGACAGGGGGACGAGCAGTACTTC
NA	TRBV5-5	TRBJ2-3	15	many	CASSLRGVGTDTQYF	TGTGCCAGCAGCTTGCGAGGGGTTGGCACAGATACGCAGTATTTT
NA	TRBV7-9	TRBJ2-7	12	many	CASTTDSYEQYF	TGTGCCAGCACCACCGACTCCTACGAGCAGTACTTC
TRBD1	TRBV30	TRBJ2-7	15	few	CAWNRTGQGPYEQYF	TGTGCCTGGAATAGAACGGGACAGGGGCCTTACGAGCAGTACTTC
TRBD2	TRBV9	TRBJ2-7	17	few	CASSKRTSGSLPYEQYF	TGTGCCAGCAGCAAACGAACTAGCGGGAGCCTCCCCTACGAGCAGTACTTC
TRBD2	TRBV5-1	TRBJ2-1	17	many	CASSLSSGTNSYNEQFF	TGCGCCAGCAGCTTGTCTAGCGGGACTAACTCCTACAATGAGCAGTTCTTC
TRBD1	TRBV19	TRBJ1-4	13	many	CASRGQGNEKLFF	TGTGCCAGTAGGGGACAGGGTAATGAAAAACTGTTTTTT